Each of the 26 T cell receptor beta chains below was sequenced from the same sample in a study of shared clonotypes between healthy human individuals. Data came from immunoSEQ multiplex PCR; TCRdb stores just in-frame clones and leaves some out. The repertoire has more than 2 million clones, about 94% of them found once; the top ten carry roughly 1.7%. Terminally differentiated effector memory CD45RA+ cells were excluded by CCR7 positive selection of CD45RO-negative cells. Sample: naive CD8+ T cells from PBMCs. All receptors come from a young man in good health. Some clones in this sample may be carry-over from other donors' samples.

The V gene is TRBV28, the J gene TRBJ2-5, with 11 bases that match TRBD2. The better agreement between TRBJ2-7 and the DNA end casts doubt on the J call. CDR3 length: 12 residues. Germline assignment: CDR1 MDHEN and CDR2 SYDVKM. CDR3 nucleotide sequence: TGTGCCACTGATAGCGGGAGGGCCGAGCAGTACTTC. Translation: CATDSGRAEQYF.

V and J are TRBV28 and TRBJ2-7, with 10 bases that match TRBD1. The CDR3 is 15 amino acids. With 8 bases clipped from V and 2 bases from J, the junction kept 9 bases outside the gene matches. Germline V gene data show CDR1 as MDHEN and CDR2 as SYDVKM. CDR3 in DNA: TGTGCCAGCTCTGCTGACAGGGGGCGAACCTACGAGCAGTACTTC. The encoded protein is CASSADRGRTYEQYF.

Points on this clone: The same CDR3 also results from other DNA sequences found in this sample. V usage is TRBV19 and J usage is TRBJ2-1; 7 nucleotides line up with TRBD2. This CDR3 has 14 residues. V shed 1 base and J 6 bases; nucleotides not matched to a gene: 3. Germline values: CDR1 LNHDA, CDR2 SQIVND (reference sequence). The CDR3: CASSIGLAANEQFF. The DNA for the CDR3 is TGTGCCAGTAGTATAGGGCTAGCGGCCAATGAGCAGTTCTTC.

The chain joins TRBV4-3 to TRBJ2-2; D perhaps matches TRBD2 (5 bases). The germline V gene encodes CDR1 LGHNA and CDR2 YSLEER. The ends were cut back, 0 bases at V and 2 bases at J, with 10 bases in the middle. This CDR3 is built from 16 residues. The DNA of the CDR3 is TGCGCCAGCAGCCAAGATAACCTAGCAAACACCGGGGAGCTGTTTTTT. Protein sequence: CASSQDNLANTGELFF.

The chain couples TRBV13 to TRBJ1-1; no firm D call. The V gene lost 3 bases and the J gene lost 0 bases, with 8 bases spanning the gap. In germline, CDR1 is PRHDT, CDR2 FYEKMQ (reference sequence). The CDR3 runs to 14 residues. The chain's CDR3 is CASSFTVMNTEAFF. The CDR3 DNA reads as TGTGCCAGCAGCTTTACAGTTATGAACACTGAAGCTTTCTTT.

V is TRBV6-5 and J is TRBJ1-5; D remains unclear. The CDR3 is 15 residues long. Trimming shortened V by 6 bases and J by 0 bases, and 12 bases separated the two germline ends. Germline loops: CDR1 MNHEY, CDR2 SVGAGI. CDR3 DNA: TGTGCCAGCAGCCTGACGGGAGATAGCAATCAGCCCCAGCATTTT. Translated: CASSLTGDSNQPQHF.

The genes are TRBV9 and TRBJ1-1; D is perhaps TRBD1 (6 bases). Trimming took 4 bases from V and 5 from J, leaving 12 bases between them. The CDR3 contains 13 residues. Looked up from germline, CDR1 is SGDLS and CDR2 is YYNGEE. CDR3 region: CASSQGSGTEAFF. The DNA for the CDR3 is TGTGCCAGCAGCCAGGGGAGTGGTACTGAAGCTTTCTTT.

The chain carries TRBV4-2 and TRBJ2-3; unclear D gene. The CDR3 consists of 16 residues. CDR1 is LGHNA, CDR2 YNFKEQ, per germline. Trimming stripped 4 bases from V and 0 bases from J, with 14 bases between. CDR3 protein: CASSLRAAQSTDTQYF. The CDR3 DNA reads TGTGCCAGCAGCCTAAGGGCGGCCCAGAGCACAGATACGCAGTATTTT.

This clone was seen only once. V and J are TRBV9 and TRBJ1-4; TRBD1 aligns across 7 bases. The ends lost 3 bases at V and 0 bases at J; junction bases unmatched: 5. The CDR3 covers 16 residues. Germline values: CDR1 SGDLS, CDR2 YYNGEE. For the CDR3, the DNA is TGTGCCAGCAGCGCGGGACAGTTTGCAACTAATGAAAAACTGTTTTTT. As protein: CASSAGQFATNEKLFF. Combining the CDR3 with reference TRBV9 and TRBJ1-4 gives the whole variable domain DSGVTQTPKHLITATGQRVTLRCSPRSGDLSVYWYQQSLDQGLQFLIQYYNGEERAKGNILERFSAQQFPDLHSELNLSSLELGDSALYFCASSAGQFATNEKLFFGSGTQLSVL.

The gene calls are TRBV7-7 and TRBJ2-5; no clear D. V was cut by 2 bases and J by 1 base, with 8 bases left in between. Germline CDR1 is SSHAT and CDR2 is FNYEAQ (reference sequence). CDR3 size: 14 residues. In DNA, the CDR3 is TGTGCCAGCAGCTTAAACATCCGCCAAGAGACCCAGTACTTC. Its translation: CASSLNIRQETQYF.

The table lists this clone with a count of one. Within the sample, other DNA sequences also encode this same CDR3. This chain connects TRBV7-6 to TRBJ2-7; no clear D. Germline V lookup: CDR1 SGHVS, CDR2 FNYEAQ. V dropped 5 bases and J dropped 0 bases, with 11 bases sitting between them. The length of the CDR3 is 14 residues. The CDR3 region has the DNA TGTGCCAGCAGCCCCTGGACCGACTCCTACGAGCAGTACTTC. Its translation is CASSPWTDSYEQYF.

This clone was seen just once. The chain carries TRBV27 and TRBJ2-1; D is undetermined. Germline loops: CDR1 MNHEY, CDR2 SMNVEV (reference sequence). V dropped 3 bases and J dropped 15 bases, with 21 bases sitting between them. This CDR3 is 14 amino acids long. In nucleotides, the CDR3 is TGTGCCAGCAGTTTTTTTAATGACCCCCTTGGGTCGTTCTTC. Its protein is CASSFFNDPLGSFF.

The rearrangement joins TRBV7-9 to TRBJ2-3, with D tentatively TRBD2 (5 bases). The CDR3 is made up of 15 amino acids. V was shortened by 4 bases and J by 4 bases, with 15 bases between the two germline ends. From germline, CDR1 is SEHNR and CDR2 FQNEAQ (reference sequence). CDR3 residues: CASSYFAGVSDTQYF. The CDR3 coding sequence is TGTGCCAGCAGCTATTTTGCCGGGGTCTCAGATACGCAGTATTTT.

With regard to this clone: The sample carries other DNA sequences with the same CDR3. The rearrangement uses TRBV27 and TRBJ2-1; no definite D call. Trimming left V 0 bases short and J 3 bases short, with 9 bases between. Germline CDR1 is MNHEY and CDR2 is SMNVEV (reference sequence). The CDR3 length is 15 residues. CDR3 in amino acids: CASSLSGSNYNEQFF. The CDR3 bases are TGTGCCAGCAGTTTATCAGGGTCCAACTACAATGAGCAGTTCTTC.

The chain recombines TRBV7-9 with TRBJ1-2; 9 bases map to TRBD1. With V trimmed by 5 bases and J by 2 bases, 6 bases remained unmatched. This CDR3 has 15 amino acids. Germline V gives CDR1 SEHNR, CDR2 FQNEAQ (reference sequence). In DNA, the CDR3 is TGTGCCAGCAGCGGGGACAGGGACCTAAACTATGGCTACACCTTC. It is translated as CASSGDRDLNYGYTF.

The V and J genes are TRBV2 and TRBJ2-2; TRBD2 is a possible D gene (6 bases). The CDR3 runs 20 residues. CDR1 is SNHLY, CDR2 FYNNEI, per germline. The V end lost 0 bases, the J end lost 0 bases, and 20 bases lay between the germline ends. CDR3 coding DNA: TGTGCCAGCAGTGAAGCGCTTCGGGTAGCGGACCCGGCGAACACCGGGGAGCTGTTTTTT. This sequence encodes CASSEALRVADPANTGELFF.

The J gene is TRBJ2-7, the V gene TRBV11-1; D gene uncertain. Germline assignment: CDR1 SGHAT and CDR2 FQDESV (reference sequence). This CDR3 region has 14 residues. Trimming removed 5 bases at V and 1 base at J, with 12 bases between. The CDR3 bases are TGTGCCAGCAGCCGCAAGTCGAGTTCCTACGAGCAGTACTTC. It yields the protein CASSRKSSSYEQYF.

V usage is TRBV7-8 and J usage is TRBJ1-1; D is possibly TRBD1 (5 bases). Looked up from germline, CDR1 is SGHVS and CDR2 is FQNEAQ. Deletions cut 4 bases from V and 1 base from J, with 7 bases between. CDR3 length: 13 residues. CDR3 residues: CASSWGANTEAFF. CDR3 nucleotide sequence: TGTGCCAGCAGCTGGGGCGCGAACACTGAAGCTTTCTTT.

The V call is TRBV27, the J call TRBJ2-7, with unresolved D. This CDR3 spans 14 amino acids. Germline CDR1 reads MNHEY; CDR2 reads SMNVEV (reference sequence). V lost 4 bases and J 0 bases, leaving 10 bases between the germline ends. The CDR3 nucleotides are TGTGCCAGCAGTTGGGCCGCGAGCTCCTACGAGCAGTACTTC. The encoded protein is CASSWAASSYEQYF.

This clone has only a few counts. This chain's CDR3 is CASSSRDRGRSEWTF. The CDR3 DNA is TGTGCCAGTAGTAGCCGGGACAGGGGGCGCTCGGAATGGACCTTC. This sequence joins TRBV19 and TRBJ1-2; 12 nucleotides line up with TRBD1. The CDR3 is 15 amino acids. J lost 14 bases, V lost 4 bases, and 14 bases had no gene match. Germline CDR1 reads LNHDA; CDR2 reads SQIVND (reference sequence).

The rearrangement links TRBV27 to TRBJ2-1; tentatively, D is TRBD1 or TRBD2 (5 bases each). Germline-derived CDR1 and CDR2 are MNHEY and SMNVEV (reference sequence). V was trimmed by 5 bases and J by 6 bases, leaving 14 bases between them. CDR3 length: 14 amino acids. The CDR3, as DNA: TGTGCCAGCAGTCGTCGGGGACGGTCCAATGAGCAGTTCTTC. Translated: CASSRRGRSNEQFF.

CDR3 in amino acids: CASSVPLPGGEGRETQYF. For the CDR3, the DNA is TGTGCCAGCAGCGTACCCCTCCCCGGGGGGGAGGGCCGAGAGACCCAGTACTTC. The rearrangement links TRBV9 to TRBJ2-5; 8 positions agree with TRBD2. V shed 1 base, J shed 4 bases, and the junction held 15 bases outside the gene matches. Looked up from germline, CDR1 is SGDLS and CDR2 is YYNGEE. The CDR3 contains 18 residues.

The chain links TRBV15 to TRBJ1-1, with D possibly being TRBD1 (6 bases). The CDR3 is made up of 15 amino acids. Trimming removed 5 bases at V and 4 bases at J, with 17 bases between. Germline-derived CDR1 and CDR2 are LNHNV and YYDKDF (reference sequence). The CDR3 loop reads CATSGLHRVGTEAFF. The CDR3 DNA is TGTGCCACCAGCGGACTCCACAGGGTTGGCACTGAAGCTTTCTTT.

As regards this clone: Other DNA sequences in this specimen translate into the identical CDR3. The V and J genes are TRBV27 and TRBJ2-7; 10 nucleotides agree with TRBD1. The CDR3 is made up of 13 amino acids. Germline V lookup: CDR1 MNHEY, CDR2 SMNVEV (reference sequence). V gave up 5 bases and J gave up 4 bases; unmatched junction bases: 2. This chain's CDR3 is CASSTDRGYEQYF. Here the CDR3 DNA reads TGTGCCAGCAGTACGGACAGGGGGTACGAGCAGTACTTC.

The CDR3 nucleotides are TGTGCCAGCAGTTTAGGGGGGCCGTCGGCTGGAAACACCATATATTTT. It is translated as CASSLGGPSAGNTIYF. The chain carries TRBV27 and TRBJ1-3, with D possibly TRBD1 on 6 matching bases. The CDR3 is made up of 16 amino acids. Trimming removed 2 bases from V and 2 bases from J, with 13 bases in between. Germline CDR1 MNHEY, CDR2 SMNVEV (reference sequence).

The rearrangement joins TRBV6-1 to TRBJ2-3; D possibly corresponds to TRBD2 (6 bases). This CDR3 is built from 17 residues. Germline CDR1 MNHNS, CDR2 SASEGT. Trimming left V 4 bases short and J 4 bases short, with 21 bases between. The CDR3 nucleotides are TGTGCCAGCAGTGCGAACCTAGCGATCCTTTCGCCAGATACGCAGTATTTT. Its protein is CASSANLAILSPDTQYF.